The sample holds one count of the clone carrying this T cell receptor beta chain. Its cognate antigen is unknown. The sequencing template was cDNA reverse transcribed from extracted RNA. Assay used: immunoSEQ multiplex PCR; TCRdb lists only in-frame clones, some missing. Of around 120,000 clones detected, roughly 58% appear once; the ten largest clones hold approximately 29%. The sample belongs to a study of CD8+ T cells in alopecia areata. Study details: In an open-label trial, patients got 5 to 10 mg tofacitinib twice daily.

Overall study results and limits: Under tofacitinib, numerous expanded lesional clonotypes remained detectable in scalp and blood. Higher clonality than in normal scalp was seen in lesional scalp, especially alopecia totalis/universalis.

The CDR3 loop spans 11 amino acids. CDR1 is MGHDK, CDR2 SYGVNS, per germline. Trimming took off 6 bases at V and 6 bases at J, with 8 bases between the two ends. Treatment described: oral pan-JAK inhibitor, 5-10 mg twice daily. Researchers gathered lesional scalp punch biopsies and peripheral blood from patients with alopecia areata. This receptor was obtained from a human donor with alopecia areata. The sequenced sample was CD8+ T cells sorted from blood, obtained at week 4, from a patient treated with tofacitinib. This rearrangement joins TRBV25-1 to TRBJ1-1; no definite D call. CDR3 amino acids: CASRGPAEAFF. As DNA, the CDR3 is TGTGCCAGCAGAGGCCCCGCTGAAGCTTTCTTT.